Shown below are 4 T cell receptor beta chains from a single sample sequenced in a study of blood T cells in healthy people across ages (dated by TCRdb to the mid-2010s). Library method: 5' RACE. The reads were generated on an Illumina HiSeq 2500. A second PCR of about 7 to 12 cycles was performed with a sample-barcoded 5' primer and a J-beta primer mix. TCRdb ran its own pipeline on the public reads, namely fastp trimming at Q25 and MiXCR clone calling, and kept in-frame beta chains. Each CDR3 protein gets just one entry, which takes the most common genes and DNA from the rows behind it. Counted in this sample were approximately 810,000 distinct CDR3 sequences; more than 25% of them appeared once. The ten most abundant clones make up roughly 17% of the sample. Sequenced sample: blood. Receptors were obtained from an elderly woman in good health.

The sample holds a few counts of this clonotype. Given a much more abundant clone one base away, this may be a read error. J is TRBJ2-1 and V is TRBV7-2, with a possible D match to TRBD2 (6 bases). TRBJ2-7 explains the end of the DNA better; the J call may be wrong. In germline, CDR1 is SGHTA, CDR2 FQGNSA. This CDR3 has 15 residues. The CDR3 loop is CASSLVGGIYNEQYF. In nucleotides, the CDR3 is TGTGCCAGCAGCTTAGTTGGGGGGATCTACAATGAGCAGTACTTC.

This clonotype was observed a handful of times. V is TRBV5-1 and J is TRBJ1-2; D is unclear. The V and J ends lost 4 bases and 1 base respectively, with 11 bases between them. The CDR3 covers 14 residues. CDR1 is SGHRS and CDR2 is YFSETQ in the germline V gene. CDR3 sequence (DNA): TGCGCCAGCAGCCCCCCGGCGGTTAACTATGGCTACACCTTC. Translated, it gives CASSPPAVNYGYTF.

The chain combines TRBV4-3 with TRBJ2-2; D remains ambiguous. The germline gives CDR1 LGHNA, CDR2 YSLEER. V was trimmed by 4 bases and J by 4 bases, leaving 13 bases between them. The CDR3 sequence is 15 residues long. Here the CDR3 reads CASSLGSVGTGELFF. In nucleotides, the CDR3 is TGCGCCAGCAGCCTTGGGTCCGTGGGCACCGGGGAGCTGTTTTTT.

The sample holds many counts of this clonotype. This chain uses TRBV9 with TRBJ2-1; perhaps TRBD1 as D (6 bases). The germline V and J ends were trimmed by 2 bases and 0 bases, with 12 bases remaining between them. There are 16 residues in the CDR3. Germline values: CDR1 SGDLS, CDR2 YYNGEE. CDR3 nucleotide sequence: TGTGCCAGCAGCGTCGGGACACCACCCTCCTACAATGAGCAGTTCTTC. Protein sequence: CASSVGTPPSYNEQFF.